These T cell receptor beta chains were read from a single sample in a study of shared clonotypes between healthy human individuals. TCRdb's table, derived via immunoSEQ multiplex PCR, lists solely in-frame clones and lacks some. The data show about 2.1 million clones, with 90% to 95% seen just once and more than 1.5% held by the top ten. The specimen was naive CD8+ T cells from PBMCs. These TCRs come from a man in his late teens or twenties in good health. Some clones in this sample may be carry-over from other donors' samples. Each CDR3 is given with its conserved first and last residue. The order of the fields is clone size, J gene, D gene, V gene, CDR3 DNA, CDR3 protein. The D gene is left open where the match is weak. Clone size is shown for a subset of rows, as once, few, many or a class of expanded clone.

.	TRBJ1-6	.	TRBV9	TGTGCCAGCAGCGTAGCAGGGAATTCACCCCTCCACTTT	CASSVAGNSPLHF
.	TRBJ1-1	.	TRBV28	TGTGCCAGCAGCAAATCTAACACTGAAGCTTTCTTT	CASSKSNTEAFF
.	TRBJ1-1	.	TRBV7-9	TGTGCCAGCAACGGAGGGGGTGGTGCGAACACTGAAGCTTTCTTT	CASNGGGGANTEAFF
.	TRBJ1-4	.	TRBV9	TGTGCCAGCAGCGTAGCTGGGGGGCTAGATGAAAAACTGTTTTTT	CASSVAGGLDEKLFF
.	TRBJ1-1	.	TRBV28	TGTGCCAGCAGCTTGACAAGGACTGAAGCTTTCTTT	CASSLTRTEAFF
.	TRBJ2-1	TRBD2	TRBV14	TGTGCCAGCAGCCTACCAGCGGGAGGACCCTACAATGAGCAGTTCTTC	CASSLPAGGPYNEQFF
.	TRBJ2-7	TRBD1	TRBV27	TGTGCCAGCAGTTTCGGGACAGGGACCTACGAGCAGTACTTC	CASSFGTGTYEQYF
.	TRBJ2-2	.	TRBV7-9	TGTGCCAGCAGCCTAATCGACATTTTCGGAATGTTTTTT	CASSLIDIFGMFF
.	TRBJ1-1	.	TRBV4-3	TGCGCCAGCAGCCAGACTTTCTCGGGAGGACCCATGAACACTGAAGCTTTCTTT	CASSQTFSGGPMNTEAFF
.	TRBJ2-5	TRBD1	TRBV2	TGTGCCAGTCTCACAGGGGGCGAGGATCTGGAGACCCAGTACTTC	CASLTGGEDLETQYF
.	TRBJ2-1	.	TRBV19	TGTGCCAGTAGTGCGGGTCTGCTGGCCTACAATGAGCAGTTCTTC	CASSAGLLAYNEQFF
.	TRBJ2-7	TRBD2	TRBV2	TGTGCCAGCAGTTTAACTAGCGGCTCCTACGAGCAGTACTTC	CASSLTSGSYEQYF
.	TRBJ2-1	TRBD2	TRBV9	TGTGCCAGCAGCGGACTAGCGGGAGTGGGTGAGCAGTTCTTC	CASSGLAGVGEQFF
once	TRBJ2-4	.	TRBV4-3	TGCGCCAGCAGCCAAGATCCAGGGAACATTCAGTACTTC	CASSQDPGNIQYF
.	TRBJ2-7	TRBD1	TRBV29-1	TGCAGCGCGAGACAGGGGGCCACCTACGAGCAGTACTTC	CSARQGATYEQYF
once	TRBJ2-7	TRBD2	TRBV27	TGTGCCAGCAGTAACGGACTAGCGGGAAGGGGCGAGCAGTACTTC	CASSNGLAGRGEQYF
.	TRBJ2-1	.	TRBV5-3	TGTGCCAGAAGCTTGGGCCGGTTGAGAGGCAATGAGCAGTTCTTC	CARSLGRLRGNEQFF
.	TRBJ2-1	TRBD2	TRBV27	TGTGCCAGCAGTTGGTTGGGCGGGAGCCCCTCCTACAATGAGCAGTTCTTC	CASSWLGGSPSYNEQFF
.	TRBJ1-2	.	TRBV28	TGTGCCAGCAGTTTACAAGGGAGCGGGTATGGCTACACCTTC	CASSLQGSGYGYTF
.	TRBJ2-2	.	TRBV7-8	TGTGCCAGCAGCCCCTACAGGATCGGGGAGCTGTTTTTT	CASSPYRIGELFF
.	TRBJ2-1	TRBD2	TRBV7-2	TGTGCCAGCAGCTGGGGACTAGCGGCCTACAATGAGCAGTTCTTC	CASSWGLAAYNEQFF
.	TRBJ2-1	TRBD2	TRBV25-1	TGTGCCAGCAGTGAAAGGGAGGCGGGAGATGAGCAGTTCTTC	CASSEREAGDEQFF
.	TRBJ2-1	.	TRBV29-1	TGCAGCGTTGATGGGGGAATAGACTCCACCTTGGAGGGACACCTGAGCTCCTACAATGAGCAGTTCTTC	CSVDGGIDSTLEGHLSSYNEQFF
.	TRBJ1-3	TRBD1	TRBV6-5	TGTGCCGCCAAGGACAGGATAAACTCTGGAAACACCATATATTTT	CAAKDRINSGNTIYF
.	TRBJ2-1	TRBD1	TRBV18	TGTGCCAGCTCACCCGGGACAGACAATGAGCAGTTCTTC	CASSPGTDNEQFF
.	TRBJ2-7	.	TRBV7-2	TGTGCCAGCAGCTTAGGACTAAAACCCTACGAGCAGTACTTC	CASSLGLKPYEQYF
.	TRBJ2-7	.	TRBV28	TGTGCCAGCAGAAGCCAACATAGGTCCAAAGTCGACGAGCAGTACTTC	CASRSQHRSKVDEQYF
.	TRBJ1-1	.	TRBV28	TGTGCCAGCAGTTTAAGGGGGGGCCAGATCAACACTGAAGCTTTCTTT	CASSLRGGQINTEAFF
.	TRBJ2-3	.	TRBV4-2	TGTGCCAGCAGCCAAGATTGGTCCGGGGCGCAGTATTTT	CASSQDWSGAQYF
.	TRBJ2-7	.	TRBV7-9	TGTGCCAGCAGCTCCACCCAGGGACGACGGCTCAACTACGAGCAGTACTTC	CASSSTQGRRLNYEQYF
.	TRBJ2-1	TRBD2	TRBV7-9	TGTGCCAGCAGCTCGCCGGGACTAGCGGGCGGGTCCCATGAGCAGTTCTTC	CASSSPGLAGGSHEQFF
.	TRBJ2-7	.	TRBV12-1	TGTGCCAGCAGCTTTTTGGACTACGAGCAGTACTTC	CASSFLDYEQYF
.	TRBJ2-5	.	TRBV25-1	TGTGCCAGCAGTGAATACCCGCCGTCCGGGCGGTCGGAGACCCAGTACTTC	CASSEYPPSGRSETQYF
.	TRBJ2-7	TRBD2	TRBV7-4	TGTGCCAGCAGCCCCATAGCGGGAGTAAGGTACGAGCAGTACTTC	CASSPIAGVRYEQYF
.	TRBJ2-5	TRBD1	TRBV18	TGTGCCAGCTCACCCCTCGGACAGGGAGGAGAGACCCAGTACTTC	CASSPLGQGGETQYF
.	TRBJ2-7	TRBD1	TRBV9	TGTGCCAGCAGCGTAGGGGGACAGGGTTCGTACGAGCAGTACTTC	CASSVGGQGSYEQYF
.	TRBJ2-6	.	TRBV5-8	TGTGCCAGACCCCACAGGCAACCTGGGGCCAACGTCCTGACTTTC	CARPHRQPGANVLTF
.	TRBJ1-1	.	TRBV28	TGTGCCAGCAGTTTATTGGACGCCCGTGAAGCTTTCTTT	CASSLLDAREAFF
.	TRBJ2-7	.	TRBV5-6	TGTGCCAGCAGGTTGGACAGACGGGGCTCCTACGAGCAGTACTTC	CASRLDRRGSYEQYF
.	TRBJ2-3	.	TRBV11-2	TGTGCCAGCAGCTTCCTCTCCCGGGGGAAGGATACGCAGTATTTT	CASSFLSRGKDTQYF
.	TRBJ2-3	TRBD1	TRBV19	TGTGCCAGTAGTCCCGACAGGGTCGGAACAGATACGCAGTATTTT	CASSPDRVGTDTQYF
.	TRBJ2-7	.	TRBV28	TGTGCCAGCAGTTTTGTTGACGGCCCCTACGAGCAGTACTTC	CASSFVDGPYEQYF
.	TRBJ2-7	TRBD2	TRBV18	TGTGCCAGCTCACCAGTTAGCGGGATCGGGGCCTACGAGCAGTACTTC	CASSPVSGIGAYEQYF
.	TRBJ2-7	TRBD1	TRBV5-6	TGTGCCAGCAGCTATGGCCGGGACAGCCTAAGCTACGAGCAGTACTTC	CASSYGRDSLSYEQYF
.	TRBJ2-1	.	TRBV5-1	TGCGCCAGCAGCTTGAGGGGTTACAATGAGCAGTTCTTC	CASSLRGYNEQFF
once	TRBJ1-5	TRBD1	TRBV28	TGTGCCAGCAGCCTCGGGACAGGGGGCCGCAATCAGCCCCAGCATTTT	CASSLGTGGRNQPQHF
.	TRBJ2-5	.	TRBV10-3	TGTGCCATCTCGGACCAAGAGACCCAGTACTTC	CAISDQETQYF
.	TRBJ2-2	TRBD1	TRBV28	TGTGCCAGCAGACAGGGGGGGAACACCGGGGAGCTGTTTTTT	CASRQGGNTGELFF
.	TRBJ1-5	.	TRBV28	TGTGCCAGCAGTTACTTTTCGGGTCAGCCCCAGCATTTT	CASSYFSGQPQHF
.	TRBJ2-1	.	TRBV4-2	TGTGCCAGCAGCCAAGGAGTGAGGGTAGCCTACAATGAGCAGTTCTTC	CASSQGVRVAYNEQFF
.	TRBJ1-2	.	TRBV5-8	TGTGCCAGCAGCTTGGACAGCGAGAACTATGGCTACACCTTC	CASSLDSENYGYTF
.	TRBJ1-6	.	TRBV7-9	TGTGCCAGCAGGGGGATCGAGAATTCACCCCTCCACTTT	CASRGIENSPLHF
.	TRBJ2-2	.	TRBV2	TGTGCCAGCAGTGGGACAGAGAACACCGGGGAGCTGTTTTTT	CASSGTENTGELFF
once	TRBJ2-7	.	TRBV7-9	TGTGCCAGCAGCTCCGGGGACTCGATTCGGCACTCCTACGAGCAGTACTTC	CASSSGDSIRHSYEQYF
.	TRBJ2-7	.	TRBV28	TGTGCCAGCAGTTTGATCGCCTACGAGCAGTACTTC	CASSLIAYEQYF
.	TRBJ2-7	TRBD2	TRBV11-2	TGTGCCAGCAGCTTCGGGACTAGCCGCTACGAGCAGTACTTC	CASSFGTSRYEQYF
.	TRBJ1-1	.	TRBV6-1	TGTGCCACCACAAGTGGGGACACTGAAGCTTTCTTT	CATTSGDTEAFF